The 11 T cell receptor beta chains reported below all come from one sample, sequenced in a study of Ad26.COV2.S vaccination and SARS-CoV-2 variants. Assay used: immunoSEQ multiplex PCR; TCRdb lists only in-frame clones, some missing. Of 350,000 to 500,000 clones in the sample, approximately 90% were seen once. Treatment described: some 20 received Ad26.COV2.S at low or high dose, single or two shots; roughly 5 received placebo; per-sample allocation not given. Samples analyzed were those drawn on day 63 after the first vaccine or placebo injection. The sequenced sample was peripheral blood, obtained in a trial of Ad26.COV2.S vaccine versus placebo. Receptors originate from a person between 18 and 60 years old who received the Ad26.COV2.S COVID-19 vaccine or a placebo.

The rearrangement uses TRBV3-1 (or the pseudogene TRBV3-2) and TRBJ1-5; no clear D. Trimming removed 1 base at V and 0 bases at J, with 10 bases between. CDR1 and CDR2 from the germline V gene are LGHDT and YNNKEL (reference sequence). There are 16 residues in the CDR3. The chain's CDR3 is CASSQARPVSNQPQHF. The CDR3, as DNA: TGTGCCAGCAGCCAAGCAAGGCCAGTTAGCAATCAGCCCCAGCATTTT.

V usage is TRBV7-2 and J usage is TRBJ1-6, with 7 bases lining up with TRBD1. This CDR3 contains 19 residues. From germline, CDR1 is SGHTA and CDR2 FQGNSA. J lost 0 bases, V lost 2 bases, and 10 bases had no gene match. Written as DNA, the CDR3 is TGTGCCAGCAGCTTATTCCGTCCGGGACAGAGCTCCTATAATTCACCCCTCCACTTT. Its protein product is CASSLFRPGQSSYNSPLHF.

The J gene is TRBJ1-3, the V gene TRBV3-1 (or the pseudogene TRBV3-2), with D unclear. The germline V gene has CDR1 LGHDT and CDR2 YNNKEL (reference sequence). The CDR3 spans 15 residues. V lost 4 bases and J 0 bases, leaving 10 bases between the germline ends. This CDR3 reads CASSRRSCSGNTIYF. CDR3 DNA: TGTGCCAGCAGCCGACGTTCGTGCTCTGGAAACACCATATATTTT.

The V gene is TRBV30, the J gene TRBJ1-4; D might be TRBD1 (6 bases). The CDR3 contains 12 residues. Germline V gene sequence: CDR1 GTSNPN, CDR2 SVGIG (reference sequence). Trimming stripped 8 bases from V and 7 bases from J, with 14 bases between. CDR3 sequence (DNA): TGTGCCATGGATGTGGGGGCTGAAAAACTGTTTTTT. This gives the protein CAMDVGAEKLFF.

The chain recombines TRBV6-5 with TRBJ2-2; D possibly corresponds to TRBD1 (6 bases). The CDR3 has 15 amino acids. Deletions cut 8 bases from V and 3 bases from J, with 16 bases between. Per the germline V gene, CDR1 is MNHEY and CDR2 is SVGAGI. The CDR3: CASYQGFGDTGELFF. CDR3 nucleotides: TGTGCCAGCTACCAGGGGTTTGGGGACACCGGGGAGCTGTTTTTT.

The chain links TRBV11-2 to TRBJ1-6, with 7 bases matching TRBD1. The CDR3 extends over 15 amino acids. Germline lookup yields CDR1 SGHAT and CDR2 FQNNGV. Germline trimming cut 2 bases from V and 10 bases from J; bases unmatched to any gene: 8. CDR3 nucleotides: TGTGCCAGCAGCTTATTGGCAGGGGGTTTGTCACCCCTCCACTTT. It translates to CASSLLAGGLSPLHF. Combining the CDR3 with reference TRBV11-2 and TRBJ1-6 gives the whole variable domain EAGVAQSPRYKIIEKRQSVAFWCNPISGHATLYWYQQILGQGPKLLIQFQNNGVVDDSQLPKDRFSAERLKGVDSTLKIQPAKLEDSAVYLCASSLLAGGLSPLHFGNGTRLTVT.

This chain uses TRBV28 with TRBJ2-7, with 10 bases matching TRBD1. Trimming cost V 6 bases and J 4 bases; bases outside gene matches: 12. CDR1 is MDHEN and CDR2 is SYDVKM in the germline V gene. The CDR3 is 16 amino acids. CDR3 coding DNA: TGTGCCAGCAGAGAAGGGACAGGGGCTGTCAGGTACGAGCAGTACTTC. Amino acid sequence: CASREGTGAVRYEQYF.

The chain couples TRBV27 to TRBJ1-1; weak D call: TRBD1 (6 bases). CDR3 length equals 15 residues. Germline V gene sequence: CDR1 MNHEY, CDR2 SMNVEV (reference sequence). Trimming cost V 0 bases and J 5 bases, with 13 bases left between them. CDR3 coding DNA: TGTGCCAGCAGTTTATCGATGGACAGCGATACTGAAGCTTTCTTT. This gives the protein CASSLSMDSDTEAFF.

The chain recombines TRBV14 with TRBJ1-1; unclear D gene. The CDR3 has 17 amino acids. V shed 0 bases and J shed 1 base, with 15 bases lying between them. Per the germline V gene, CDR1 is SGHDN and CDR2 is FVKESK. The CDR3 loop is CASSQDRIGTGNTEAFF. The CDR3 coding sequence is TGTGCCAGCAGCCAAGATAGGATAGGTACCGGGAACACTGAAGCTTTCTTT.

The rearrangement uses TRBV9 and TRBJ1-1; no clear D gene. The germline V and J ends were trimmed by 4 bases and 11 bases, with 18 bases remaining between them. Germline V gene data show CDR1 as SGDLS and CDR2 as YYNGEE. This CDR3 has 13 residues. CDR3 sequence reads: CASSPDVKSGAFF. CDR3 DNA: TGTGCCAGCAGCCCGGACGTTAAAAGTGGGGCTTTCTTT.

The chain joins TRBV9 to TRBJ2-3; 13 bases agree with TRBD2. CDR1 SGDLS and CDR2 YYNGEE come from the germline V gene. V gave up 0 bases and J gave up 6 bases; unmatched junction bases: 4. This CDR3 region has 16 residues. The CDR3 is CASSVVGLAGVDTQYF. The CDR3 DNA follows: TGTGCCAGCAGCGTAGTTGGACTAGCGGGGGTTGATACGCAGTATTTT. Drawing the rest from reference TRBV9 and TRBJ2-3, the complete variable domain is DSGVTQTPKHLITATGQRVTLRCSPRSGDLSVYWYQQSLDQGLQFLIQYYNGEERAKGNILERFSAQQFPDLHSELNLSSLELGDSALYFCASSVVGLAGVDTQYFGPGTRLTVL.